This TCR beta chain was recovered during a study of regulatory T cells in long-lasting Graves disease. Overall study results and limits: The number of shared public clonotypes was higher in persistent patients (around 2,700) than new patients (more than 850). Persistent Graves' patients showed a TCR diversity that was lower than that of newly diagnosed ones.

Assembly of TCR beta libraries relied on iRepertoire HTBI primers together with Arm-PCR of CDR3 regions. MiXCR, applied by TCRdb to the multiplex PCR reads, yields one record per CDR3 protein. The data show 440,000 or so distinct CDR3 sequences, 14% to 15% seen once. Time point given: newly diagnosed GD, antithyroid drugs for less than 3 months. PBMCs provided the RNA from which the TCR library was made. Peripheral blood, nine milliliters of it, was drawn into EDTA tubes. This clonotype occurred many times. What it recognizes is unknown. This CDR3 is 14 amino acids long. Trimming cost V 7 bases and J 0 bases; bases outside gene matches: 6. CDR1 is MDHEN, CDR2 SYDVKM, per germline. These records were also assigned to another study, of T cells in Graves' hyperthyroidism and ophthalmopathy. From that report: It was considered stable Graves' hyperthyroidism when ophthalmopathy did not progress within 18 months.

The sample was peripheral blood mononuclear cells (PBMCs), taken at new diagnosis, from a patient treated with antithyroid drugs. V and J are TRBV28 and TRBJ2-7, with 7 bases fitting TRBD1. The sequence derives from a woman aged 25 to 39 with Graves disease. The CDR3 nucleotides read TGTGCCAGCACCCTGGGGGACAGCTCCTACGAGCAGTACTTC. Its translation: CASTLGDSSYEQYF.